The TCR beta chain described here comes from a study of shared clonotypes between healthy human individuals. As for the study in general: Per donor, CD8 memory used one plate, CD8 naive used two, CD4 memory used three and CD4 naive used three. The study's findings and limits: Estimated clonotype richness was generally higher in naive than memory subsets.

Per the germline V gene, CDR1 is SNHLY and CDR2 is FYNNEI. The CDR3 sequence is 14 residues long. V was pared by 2 bases and J by 6 bases, with 10 bases between. The CD4+ fraction was divided into a CD45RA+ naive subset and a CD45RA-negative memory subset. As concerns this clone: Its antigen remains unknown.

Here immunoSEQ multiplex PCR was the method, and the copy in TCRdb shows in-frame clones only, minus some. Here the sample spans roughly 520,000 clones, roughly 95% being singletons. The rearrangement links TRBV2 to TRBJ2-2, with D unclear. The sequence was collected from a woman in her 30s in good health. The specimen sequenced was naive CD4+ T cells sorted from blood. Regarding subset: CD45RA+ positively selected. The CDR3 nucleotides read TGTGCCAGCAGTGAAACAAAACGGGCCGGGGAGCTGTTTTTT. It translates to CASSETKRAGELFF.